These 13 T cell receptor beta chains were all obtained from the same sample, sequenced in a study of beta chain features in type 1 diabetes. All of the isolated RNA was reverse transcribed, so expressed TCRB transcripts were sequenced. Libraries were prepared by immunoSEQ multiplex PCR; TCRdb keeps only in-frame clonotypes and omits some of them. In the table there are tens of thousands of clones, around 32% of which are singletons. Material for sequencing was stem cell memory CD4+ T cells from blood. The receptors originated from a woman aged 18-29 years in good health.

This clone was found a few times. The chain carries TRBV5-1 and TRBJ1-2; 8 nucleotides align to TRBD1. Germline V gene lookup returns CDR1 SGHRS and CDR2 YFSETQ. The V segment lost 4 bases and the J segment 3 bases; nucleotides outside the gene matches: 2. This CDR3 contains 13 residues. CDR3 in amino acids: CASSPGGDYGYTF. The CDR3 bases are TGCGCCAGCAGCCCAGGGGGCGACTATGGCTACACCTTC.

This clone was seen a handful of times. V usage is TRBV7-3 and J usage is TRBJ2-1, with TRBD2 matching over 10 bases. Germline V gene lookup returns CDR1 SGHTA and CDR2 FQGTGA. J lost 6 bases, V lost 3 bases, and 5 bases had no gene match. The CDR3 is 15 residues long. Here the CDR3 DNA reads TGTGCCAGCAGCTTCGGACTAGCGGCGTTCAATGAGCAGTTCTTC. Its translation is CASSFGLAAFNEQFF. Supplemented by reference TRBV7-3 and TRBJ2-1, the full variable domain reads GAGVSQTPSNKVTEKGKYVELRCDPISGHTALYWYRQSLGQGPEFLIYFQGTGAADDSGLPNDRFFAVRPEGSVSTLKIQRTERGDSAVYLCASSFGLAAFNEQFFGPGTRLTVL.

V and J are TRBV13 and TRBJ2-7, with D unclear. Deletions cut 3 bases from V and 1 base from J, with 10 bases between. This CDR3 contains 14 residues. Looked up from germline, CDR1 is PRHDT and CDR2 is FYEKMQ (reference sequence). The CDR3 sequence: CASSLAPKSYEQYF. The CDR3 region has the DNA TGTGCCAGCAGCTTGGCTCCCAAATCCTACGAGCAGTACTTC. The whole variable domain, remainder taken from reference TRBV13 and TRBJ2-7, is AAGVIQSPRHLIKEKRETATLKCYPIPRHDTVYWYQQGPGQDPQFLISFYEKMQSDKGSIPDRFSAQQFSDYHSELNMSSLELGDSALYFCASSLAPKSYEQYFGPGTRLTVT.

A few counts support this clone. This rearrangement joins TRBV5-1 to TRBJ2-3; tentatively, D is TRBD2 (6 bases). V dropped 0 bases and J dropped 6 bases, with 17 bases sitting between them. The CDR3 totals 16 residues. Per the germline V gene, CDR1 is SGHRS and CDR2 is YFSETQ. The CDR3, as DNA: TGCGCCAGCAGCTTGGCGGGAACTCCAGGAGGGGATACGCAGTATTTT. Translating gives CASSLAGTPGGDTQYF. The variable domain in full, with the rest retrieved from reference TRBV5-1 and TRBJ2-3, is KAGVTQTPRYLIKTRGQQVTLSCSPISGHRSVSWYQQTPGQGLQFLFEYFSETQRNKGNFPGRFSGRQFSNSRSEMNVSTLELGDSALYLCASSLAGTPGGDTQYFGPGTRLTVL.

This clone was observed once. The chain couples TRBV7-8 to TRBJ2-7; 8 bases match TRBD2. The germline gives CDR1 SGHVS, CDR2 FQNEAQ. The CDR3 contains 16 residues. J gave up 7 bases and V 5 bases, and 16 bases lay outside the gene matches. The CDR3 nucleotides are TGTGCCAGCAGCCCTATTGGGCCCCAGACTAGCGTTGAGCAGTACTTC. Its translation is CASSPIGPQTSVEQYF.

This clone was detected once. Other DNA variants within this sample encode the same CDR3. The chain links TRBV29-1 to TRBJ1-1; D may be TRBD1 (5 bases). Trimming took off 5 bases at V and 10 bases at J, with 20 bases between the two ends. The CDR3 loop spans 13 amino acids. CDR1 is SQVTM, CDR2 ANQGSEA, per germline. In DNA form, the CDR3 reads TGCAGCGTTCGAGAGTCCCTAGGCGGGGGAGCTTTCTTT. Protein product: CSVRESLGGGAFF.

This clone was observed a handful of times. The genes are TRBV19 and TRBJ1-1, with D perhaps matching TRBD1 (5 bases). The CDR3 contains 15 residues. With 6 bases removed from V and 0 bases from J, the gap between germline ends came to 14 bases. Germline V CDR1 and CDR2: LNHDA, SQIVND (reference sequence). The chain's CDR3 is CASSPTTGMNTEAFF. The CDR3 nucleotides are TGTGCCAGTAGCCCAACCACAGGAATGAACACTGAAGCTTTCTTT.

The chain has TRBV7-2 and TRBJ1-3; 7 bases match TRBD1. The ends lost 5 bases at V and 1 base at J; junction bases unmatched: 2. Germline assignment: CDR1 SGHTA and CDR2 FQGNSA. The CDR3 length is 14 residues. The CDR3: CASSPGQSGNTIYF. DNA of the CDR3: TGTGCCAGCAGCCCGGGACAGTCTGGAAACACCATATATTTT.

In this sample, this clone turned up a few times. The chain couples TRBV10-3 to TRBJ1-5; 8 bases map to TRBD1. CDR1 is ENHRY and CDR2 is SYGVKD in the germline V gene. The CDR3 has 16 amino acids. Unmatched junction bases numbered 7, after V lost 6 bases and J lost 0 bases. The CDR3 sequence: CAISDRGGDSNQPQHF. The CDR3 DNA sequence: TGTGCCATCAGCGACAGGGGAGGGGATAGCAATCAGCCCCAGCATTTT.

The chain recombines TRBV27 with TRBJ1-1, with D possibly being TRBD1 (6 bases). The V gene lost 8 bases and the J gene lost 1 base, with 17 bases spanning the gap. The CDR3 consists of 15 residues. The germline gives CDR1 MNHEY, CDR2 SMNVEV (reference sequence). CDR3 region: CASGRPGARNTEAFF. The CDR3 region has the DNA TGTGCCAGCGGCCGTCCAGGGGCCCGGAACACTGAAGCTTTCTTT.

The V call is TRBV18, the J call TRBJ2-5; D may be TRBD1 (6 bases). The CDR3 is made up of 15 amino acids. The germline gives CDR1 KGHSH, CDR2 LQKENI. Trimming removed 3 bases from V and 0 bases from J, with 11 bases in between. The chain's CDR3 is CASSPPGQYQETQYF. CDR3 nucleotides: TGTGCCAGCTCACCCCCCGGACAGTACCAAGAGACCCAGTACTTC.

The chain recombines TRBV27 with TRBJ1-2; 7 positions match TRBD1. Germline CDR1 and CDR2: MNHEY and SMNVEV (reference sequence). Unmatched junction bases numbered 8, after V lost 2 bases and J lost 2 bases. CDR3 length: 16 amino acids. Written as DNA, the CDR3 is TGTGCCAGCAGTTTACTCCTTGGGACAGTCAACTATGGCTACACCTTC. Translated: CASSLLLGTVNYGYTF.

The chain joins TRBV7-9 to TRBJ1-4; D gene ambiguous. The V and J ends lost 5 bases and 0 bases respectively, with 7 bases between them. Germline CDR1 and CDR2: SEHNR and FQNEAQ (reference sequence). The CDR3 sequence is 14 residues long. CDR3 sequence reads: CASSRIATNEKLFF. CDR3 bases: TGTGCCAGCAGCCGAATAGCAACTAATGAAAAACTGTTTTTT.